This T cell receptor (beta chain) was profiled in a study of radiation and T cells in renal cell carcinoma. The CDR3 contains 13 residues. V was trimmed by 2 bases and J by 2 bases, leaving 7 bases between them. Germline assignment: CDR1 SGHNT and CDR2 YYREEE (reference sequence). TCRdb's table, derived via immunoSEQ multiplex PCR, lists solely in-frame clones and lacks some. The data show approximately 140,000 clones, less than 90% seen once. Notes on the study in general: Top tumor clonotypes rose in blood 2 weeks post-radiation, then contracted.

With respect to this clone: The antigen is undetermined.

Time point meaning: baseline pretreatment blood. Treatment specified: 15 Gy SBRT to primary tumor, nephrectomy 4 weeks later. Here the sequenced sample was blood, taken from a patient whose treatment included radiotherapy and nephrectomy. This sequence was found in a woman aged 65 to 85 with renal cell carcinoma. This chain uses TRBV5-4 with TRBJ2-5, with D unresolved. The CDR3 is CASSFSNQETQYF. The DNA for the CDR3 is TGTGCCAGCAGCTTCAGCAATCAAGAGACCCAGTACTTC.